This T cell receptor (beta chain) is drawn from a study of early T cells in non-severe SARS-CoV-2 infection. CDR3 length: 13 residues. CDR1 is DFQATT, CDR2 SNEGSKA, per germline (reference sequence). V was clipped by 3 bases and J by 2 bases; unmatched bases: 3. Attachment of unique molecular identifiers was made to individual cDNA molecules. TCRdb re-called the 5' RACE reads through MiXCR, storing one row per CDR3 protein. The sample has 35,000 to 50,000 distinct CDR3 sequences, around 23% seen once. The J gene is TRBJ2-7, the V gene TRBV20-1; 8 bases fit TRBD1. Here the sequenced sample was whole blood, taken at baseline. This TCR derives from an adult who was a healthcare worker with PCR-confirmed SARS-CoV-2 infection or an uninfected control (not recorded which). Written as DNA, the CDR3 is TGCAGTGCTAGCCAACAGGGGGCCTACGAGCAGTACTTC. Translating it yields CSASQQGAYEQYF.